The source of this TCR beta chain is a study of T cell clonality in common variable immunodeficiency. Study-level findings and limits: Fewer deletions and N-nucleotide insertions were reportedly seen in common variable immunodeficiency TCR beta sequences. TCRbeta clonality was increased in CVID versus healthy controls.

Reduced serum IgG, IgA and/or IgM plus specific antibody deficiency defined CVID. Assay used: immunoSEQ multiplex PCR; TCRdb lists only in-frame clones, some missing. Observed in the sample are 25,000 or so clones, none of them singletons. Germline V gene sequence: CDR1 KGHSH, CDR2 LQKENI. V lost 4 bases and J 1 base, leaving 7 bases between the germline ends. This CDR3 contains 13 residues. This clone was detected many times. Its target is not known. The sequence runs out 3 residues before the end of the CDR3; the remainder is reconstructed from the germline J gene. This chain connects TRBV18 to TRBJ1-1; a possible D gene is TRBD1 (6 bases). This TCR was sampled from a human donor with common variable immunodeficiency. Material for sequencing was peripheral blood mononuclear cells. The CDR3 loop reads CASSLDRNTEAFF. CDR3 bases read: TGTGCCAGCTCACTGGACAGGAACACTGAA. The full variable domain, completed using reference TRBV18 and TRBJ1-1, is NAGVMQNPRHLVRRRGQEARLRCSPMKGHSHVYWYRQLPEEGLKFMVYLQKENIIDESGMPKERFSAEFPKEGPSILRIQQVVRGDSAAYFCASSLDRNTEAFFGQGTRLTVV.